This T cell receptor (beta chain) was obtained from a study of a mutant IDH1 vaccine in newly diagnosed glioma. Whole-study context: It was at week 35 that visit V12 occurred, and at week 47 that visit V13 did.

Clones were read by immunoSEQ multiplex PCR, and TCRdb kept only the in-frame ones, dropping some. Of tens of thousands of clones listed, less than 85% were seen once; the top ten hold roughly 4.3%. This clone was observed a few times. The antigen is undetermined. This sample's time point: week 47, end of study. Topical imiquimod accompanied each vaccine dose, which consisted of 300 ug of mutant IDH1 20-mer peptide. This CDR3 is 15 amino acids long. V lost 0 bases and J lost 7, with 12 bases in between. The germline CDR1 and CDR2 sequences are LNHNV and YYDKDF (reference sequence). This receptor was taken from a woman in her twenties or thirties with glioma. Some clones in this sample may be carry-over from other donors' samples. The chain couples TRBV15 to TRBJ1-4; D not certain. Sequencing was performed on PBMCs, taken from a glioma patient whose treatment included an IDH1 peptide vaccine. The CDR3 DNA is TGTGCCACCAGCAGAGACCCTCTCCCCGTTGAAAAACTGTTTTTT. Amino acids: CATSRDPLPVEKLFF.